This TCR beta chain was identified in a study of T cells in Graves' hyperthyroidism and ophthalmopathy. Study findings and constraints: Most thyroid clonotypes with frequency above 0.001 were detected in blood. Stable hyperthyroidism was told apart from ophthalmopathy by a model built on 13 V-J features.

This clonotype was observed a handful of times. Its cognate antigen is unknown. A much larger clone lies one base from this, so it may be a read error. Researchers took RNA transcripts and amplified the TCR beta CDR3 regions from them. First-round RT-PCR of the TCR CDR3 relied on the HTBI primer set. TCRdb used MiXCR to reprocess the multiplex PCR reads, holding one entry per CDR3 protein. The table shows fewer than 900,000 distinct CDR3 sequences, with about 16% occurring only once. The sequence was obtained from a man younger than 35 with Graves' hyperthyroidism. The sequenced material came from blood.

The CDR3 reads CASSWGYGYTF. The CDR3 nucleotides read TGTGCCAGCAGTTGGGGCTATGGCTACACCTTC. The V gene is TRBV28, the J gene TRBJ1-2; D not certain. The V end was cut by 4 bases, the J end by 4 bases, with 4 bases between. The CDR3 is 11 amino acids. Germline V CDR1 and CDR2: MDHEN, SYDVKM.